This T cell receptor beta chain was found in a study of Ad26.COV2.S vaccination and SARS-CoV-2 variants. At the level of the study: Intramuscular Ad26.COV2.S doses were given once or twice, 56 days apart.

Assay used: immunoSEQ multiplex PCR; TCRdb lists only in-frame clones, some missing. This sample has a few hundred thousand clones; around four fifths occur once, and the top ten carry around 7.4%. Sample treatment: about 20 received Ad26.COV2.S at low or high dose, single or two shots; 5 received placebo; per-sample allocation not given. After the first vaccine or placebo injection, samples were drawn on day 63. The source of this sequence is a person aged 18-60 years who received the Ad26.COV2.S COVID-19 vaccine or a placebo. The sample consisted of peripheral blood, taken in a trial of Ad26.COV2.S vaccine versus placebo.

This chain's CDR3 is CASSYIQGSSYEQYF. The CDR3 DNA sequence: TGTGCCAGCAGTTACATACAGGGTAGCTCCTACGAGCAGTACTTC. J is TRBJ2-7 and V is TRBV6-5; a weak D match, TRBD1 (6 bases). Trimming stripped 2 bases from V and 0 bases from J, with 11 bases between. CDR1 and CDR2 from the germline V gene are MNHEY and SVGAGI. The CDR3 sequence is 15 residues long.